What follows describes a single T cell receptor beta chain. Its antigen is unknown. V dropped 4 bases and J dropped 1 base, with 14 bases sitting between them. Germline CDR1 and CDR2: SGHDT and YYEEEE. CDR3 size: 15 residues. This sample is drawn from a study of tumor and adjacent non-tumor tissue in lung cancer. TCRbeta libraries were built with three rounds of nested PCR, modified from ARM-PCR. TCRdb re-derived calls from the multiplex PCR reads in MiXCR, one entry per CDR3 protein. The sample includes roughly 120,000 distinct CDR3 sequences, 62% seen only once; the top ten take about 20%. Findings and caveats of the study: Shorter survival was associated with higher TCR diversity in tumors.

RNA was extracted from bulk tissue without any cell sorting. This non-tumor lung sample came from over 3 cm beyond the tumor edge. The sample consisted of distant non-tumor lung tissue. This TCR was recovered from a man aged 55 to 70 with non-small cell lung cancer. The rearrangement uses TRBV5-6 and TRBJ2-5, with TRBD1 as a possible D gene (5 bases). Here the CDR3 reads CASSLGARVQETQYF. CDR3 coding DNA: TGTGCCAGCAGCCTTGGGGCCAGGGTCCAAGAGACCCAGTACTTC.